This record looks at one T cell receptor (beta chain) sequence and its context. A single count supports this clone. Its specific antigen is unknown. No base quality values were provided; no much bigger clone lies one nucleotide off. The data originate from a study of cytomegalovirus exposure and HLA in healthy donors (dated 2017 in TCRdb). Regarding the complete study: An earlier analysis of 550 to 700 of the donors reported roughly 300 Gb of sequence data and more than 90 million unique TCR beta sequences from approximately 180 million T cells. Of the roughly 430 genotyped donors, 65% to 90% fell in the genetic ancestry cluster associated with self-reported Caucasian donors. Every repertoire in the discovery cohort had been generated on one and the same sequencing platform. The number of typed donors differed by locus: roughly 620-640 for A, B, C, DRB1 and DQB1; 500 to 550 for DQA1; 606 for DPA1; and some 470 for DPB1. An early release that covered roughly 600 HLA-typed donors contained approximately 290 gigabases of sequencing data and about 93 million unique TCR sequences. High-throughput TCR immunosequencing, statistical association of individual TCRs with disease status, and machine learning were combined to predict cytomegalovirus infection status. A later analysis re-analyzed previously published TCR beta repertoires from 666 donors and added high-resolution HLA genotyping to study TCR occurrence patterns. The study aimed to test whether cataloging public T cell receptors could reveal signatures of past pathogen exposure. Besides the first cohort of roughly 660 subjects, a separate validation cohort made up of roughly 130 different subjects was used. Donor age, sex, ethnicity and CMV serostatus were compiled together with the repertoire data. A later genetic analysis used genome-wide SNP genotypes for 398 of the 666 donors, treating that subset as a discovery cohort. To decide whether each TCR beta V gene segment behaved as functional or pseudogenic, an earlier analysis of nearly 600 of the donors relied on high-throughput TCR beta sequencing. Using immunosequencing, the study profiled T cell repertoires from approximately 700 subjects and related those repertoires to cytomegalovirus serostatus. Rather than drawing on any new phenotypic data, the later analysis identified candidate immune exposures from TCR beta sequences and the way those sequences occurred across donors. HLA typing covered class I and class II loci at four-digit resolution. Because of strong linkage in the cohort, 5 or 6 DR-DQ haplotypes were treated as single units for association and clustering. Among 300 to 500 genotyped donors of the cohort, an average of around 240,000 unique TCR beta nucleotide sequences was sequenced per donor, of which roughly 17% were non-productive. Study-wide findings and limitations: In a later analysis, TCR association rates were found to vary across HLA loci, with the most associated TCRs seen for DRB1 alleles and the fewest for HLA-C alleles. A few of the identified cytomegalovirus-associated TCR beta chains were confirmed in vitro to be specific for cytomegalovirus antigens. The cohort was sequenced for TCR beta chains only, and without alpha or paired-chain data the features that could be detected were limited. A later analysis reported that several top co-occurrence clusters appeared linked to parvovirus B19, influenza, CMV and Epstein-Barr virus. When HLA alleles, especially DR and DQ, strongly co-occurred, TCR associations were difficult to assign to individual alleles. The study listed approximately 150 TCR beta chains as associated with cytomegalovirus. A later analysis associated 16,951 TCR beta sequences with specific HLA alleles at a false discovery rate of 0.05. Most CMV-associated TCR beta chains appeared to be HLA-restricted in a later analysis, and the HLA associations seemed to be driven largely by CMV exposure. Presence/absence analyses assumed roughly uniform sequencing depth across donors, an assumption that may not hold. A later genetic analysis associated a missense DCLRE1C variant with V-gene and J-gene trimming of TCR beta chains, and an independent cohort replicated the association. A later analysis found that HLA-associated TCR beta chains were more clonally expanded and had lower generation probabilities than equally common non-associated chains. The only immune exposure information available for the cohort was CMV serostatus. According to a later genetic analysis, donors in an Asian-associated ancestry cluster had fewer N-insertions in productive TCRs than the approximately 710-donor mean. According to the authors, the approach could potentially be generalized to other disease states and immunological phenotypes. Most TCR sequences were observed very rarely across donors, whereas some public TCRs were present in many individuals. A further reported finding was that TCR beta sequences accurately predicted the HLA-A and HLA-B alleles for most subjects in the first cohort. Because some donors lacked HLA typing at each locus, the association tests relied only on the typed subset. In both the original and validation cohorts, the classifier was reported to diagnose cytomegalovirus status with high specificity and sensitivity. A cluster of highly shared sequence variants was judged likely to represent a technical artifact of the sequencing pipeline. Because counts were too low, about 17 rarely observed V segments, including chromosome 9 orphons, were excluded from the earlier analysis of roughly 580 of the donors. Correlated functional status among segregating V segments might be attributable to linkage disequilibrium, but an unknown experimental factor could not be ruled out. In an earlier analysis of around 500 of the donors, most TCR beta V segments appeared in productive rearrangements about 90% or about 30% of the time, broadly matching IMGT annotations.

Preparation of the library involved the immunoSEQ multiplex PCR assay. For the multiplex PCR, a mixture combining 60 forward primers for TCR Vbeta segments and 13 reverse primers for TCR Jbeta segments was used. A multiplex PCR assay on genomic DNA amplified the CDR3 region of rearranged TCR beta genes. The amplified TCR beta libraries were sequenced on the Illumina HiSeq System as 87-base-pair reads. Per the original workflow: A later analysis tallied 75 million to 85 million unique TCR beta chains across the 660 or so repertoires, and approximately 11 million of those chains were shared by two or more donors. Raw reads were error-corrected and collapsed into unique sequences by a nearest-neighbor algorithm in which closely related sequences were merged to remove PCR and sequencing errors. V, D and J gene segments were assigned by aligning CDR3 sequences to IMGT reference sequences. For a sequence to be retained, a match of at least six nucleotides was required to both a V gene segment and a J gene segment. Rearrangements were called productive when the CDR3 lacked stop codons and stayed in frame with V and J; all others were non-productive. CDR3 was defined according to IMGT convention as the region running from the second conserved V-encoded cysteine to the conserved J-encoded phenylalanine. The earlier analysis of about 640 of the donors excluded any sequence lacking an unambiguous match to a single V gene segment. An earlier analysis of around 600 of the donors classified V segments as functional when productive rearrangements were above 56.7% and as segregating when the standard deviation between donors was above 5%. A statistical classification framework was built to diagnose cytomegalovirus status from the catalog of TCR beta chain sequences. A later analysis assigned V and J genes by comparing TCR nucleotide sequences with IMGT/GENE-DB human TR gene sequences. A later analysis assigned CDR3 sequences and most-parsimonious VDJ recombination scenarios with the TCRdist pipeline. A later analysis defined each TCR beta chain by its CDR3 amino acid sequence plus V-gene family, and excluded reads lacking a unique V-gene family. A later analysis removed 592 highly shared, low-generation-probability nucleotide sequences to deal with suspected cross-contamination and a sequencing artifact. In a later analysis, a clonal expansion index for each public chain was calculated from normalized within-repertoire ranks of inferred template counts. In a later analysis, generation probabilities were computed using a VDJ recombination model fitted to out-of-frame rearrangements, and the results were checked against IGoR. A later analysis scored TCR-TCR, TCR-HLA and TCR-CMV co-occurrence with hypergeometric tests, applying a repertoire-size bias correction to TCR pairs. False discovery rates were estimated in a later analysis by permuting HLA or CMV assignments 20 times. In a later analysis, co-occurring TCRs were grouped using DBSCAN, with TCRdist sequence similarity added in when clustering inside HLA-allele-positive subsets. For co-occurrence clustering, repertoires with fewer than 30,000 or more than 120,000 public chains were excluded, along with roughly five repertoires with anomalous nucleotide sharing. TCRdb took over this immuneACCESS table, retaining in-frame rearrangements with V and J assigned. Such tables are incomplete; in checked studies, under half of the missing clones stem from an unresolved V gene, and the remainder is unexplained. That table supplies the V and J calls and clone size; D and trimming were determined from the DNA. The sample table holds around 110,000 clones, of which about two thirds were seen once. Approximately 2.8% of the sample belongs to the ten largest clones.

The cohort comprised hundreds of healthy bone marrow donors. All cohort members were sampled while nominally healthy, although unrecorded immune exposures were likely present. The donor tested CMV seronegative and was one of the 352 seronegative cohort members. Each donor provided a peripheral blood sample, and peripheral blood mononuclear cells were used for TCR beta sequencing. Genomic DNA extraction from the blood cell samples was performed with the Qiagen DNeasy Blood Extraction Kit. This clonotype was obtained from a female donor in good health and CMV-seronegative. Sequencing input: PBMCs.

The DNA sequence reads TGTGCCTGGAGCGAGATGTGGGGGGCCTACAATGAGCAGTTCTTC. This gives the protein CAWSEMWGAYNEQFF. The chain is encoded by TRBV30 joined to TRBJ2-1, with a tentative D gene TRBD2 over 6 matching bases. Inclusive of the bounding cysteine and phenylalanine, the CDR3 is 15 residues long. Only the CDR3 region is kept as DNA, spanning 45 bases read in frame from base 1. CDR1 and CDR2 are drawn from the germline V gene (reference sequence): GTSNPN, SVGIG. Cut back by 3 bases and 2 bases, the V and J ends lie 14 bases apart.